The 3 T cell receptor beta chains reported below all come from one sample, sequenced in a study of blood T cell repertoires in COVID-19. The protocol was immunoSEQ multiplex PCR, while the TCRdb copy is restricted to in-frame clones and leaves out a portion. The sample lists 350,000 to 450,000 clones, around nine tenths occurring once. Sequencing was done on a sample of PBMCs or T cells enriched from blood (not recorded which). The receptors were gathered from a woman younger than 45 who had recovered from COVID-19.

The rearrangement uses TRBV30 and TRBJ1-5; TRBD1 might be the D (5 bases). This CDR3 spans 13 amino acids. V shed 1 base and J shed 5 bases, with 9 bases lying between them. Germline V gene data show CDR1 as GTSNPN and CDR2 as SVGIG (reference sequence). The CDR3 loop reads CAWSGQGYQPQHF. In nucleotides, the CDR3 is TGTGCCTGGAGTGGGCAGGGTTATCAGCCCCAGCATTTT. The variable domain in full, with the rest retrieved from reference TRBV30 and TRBJ1-5, is SQTIHQWPATLVQPVGSPLSLECTVEGTSNPNLYWYRQAAGRGLQLLFYSVGIGQISSEVPQNLSASRPQDRQFILSSKKLLLSDSGFYLCAWSGQGYQPQHFGDGTRLSIL.

The chain is built from TRBV5-1 and TRBJ1-1, with D hard to call. The germline V gene encodes CDR1 SGHRS and CDR2 YFSETQ. Trimming removed 2 bases from V and 4 bases from J, with 12 bases in between. This CDR3 contains 14 residues. CDR3 bases: TGCGCCAGCAGCTTCCCAGAGGGTTTCACTGAAGCTTTCTTT. Amino acid sequence: CASSFPEGFTEAFF.

The V and J genes are TRBV7-2 and TRBJ2-7, with a possible D match to TRBD2 (5 bases). CDR1 is SGHTA, CDR2 FQGNSA, per germline. With 6 bases removed from V and 4 bases from J, the gap between germline ends came to 16 bases. This CDR3 contains 14 residues. As DNA, the CDR3 is TGTGCCAGCAGACACACCCGGGGAGAGTACGAGCAGTACTTC. Protein: CASRHTRGEYEQYF.